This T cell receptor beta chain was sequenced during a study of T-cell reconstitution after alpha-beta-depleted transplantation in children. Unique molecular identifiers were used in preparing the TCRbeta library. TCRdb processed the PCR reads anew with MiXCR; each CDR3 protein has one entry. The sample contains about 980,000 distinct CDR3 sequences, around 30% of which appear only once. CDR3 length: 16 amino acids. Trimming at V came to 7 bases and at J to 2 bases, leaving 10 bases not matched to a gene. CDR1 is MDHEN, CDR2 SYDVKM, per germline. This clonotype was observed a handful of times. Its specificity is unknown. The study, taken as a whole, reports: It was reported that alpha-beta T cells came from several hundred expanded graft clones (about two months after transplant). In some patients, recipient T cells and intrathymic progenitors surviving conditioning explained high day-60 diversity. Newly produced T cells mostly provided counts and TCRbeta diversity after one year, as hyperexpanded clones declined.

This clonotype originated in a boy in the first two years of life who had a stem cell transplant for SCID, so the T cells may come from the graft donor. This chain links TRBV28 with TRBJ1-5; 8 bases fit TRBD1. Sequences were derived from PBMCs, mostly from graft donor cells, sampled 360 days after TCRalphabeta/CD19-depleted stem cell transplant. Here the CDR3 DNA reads TGTGCCAGCAAGCAGGGGGCCAGGCTTCGCAATCAGCCCCAGCATTTT. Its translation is CASKQGARLRNQPQHF.